This T cell receptor beta chain is from a study of identical twins. Every sampled donor was Caucasian and healthy. V lost 1 base to trimming and J lost 4 bases; unmatched junction nucleotides: 4. Germline CDR1 reads SGHDT; CDR2 reads YYEEEE. The CDR3 loop spans 14 amino acids. Regarding this clonotype: Its specificity is not known.

Overall study results and limits: Diverse VJ usage suggested most zero-insertion clonotypes were not invariant T cells. Insertions ran lower in abundant cord blood beta clonotypes, though not in memory repertoires.

MiXCR was run by TCRdb on the 5' RACE reads, yielding one entry per CDR3 protein. The top ten clones hold about 0.27% of a sample with roughly 1.6 million distinct CDR3 sequences, 25% to 35% of them seen once. The sequence derives from a newborn girl in good health. The sequenced material came from cord blood. The chain has TRBV5-6 and TRBJ1-2; TRBD1 matches 7 bases. The DNA for the CDR3 is TGTGCCAGCAGCTTGCTGACAGGGATCTATGGCTACACCTTC. Translated: CASSLLTGIYGYTF.